The 14 T cell receptor beta chains presented below share a single source sample, sequenced in a study of beta chain features in type 1 diabetes. All of the isolated RNA was reverse transcribed, so expressed TCRB transcripts were sequenced. Libraries were prepared by immunoSEQ multiplex PCR; TCRdb keeps only in-frame clonotypes and omits some of them. The sample carries hundreds of thousands of clones, around an eighth recorded once. These receptors have no identified antigens. The study's findings and limits: Moderate but significant shortening of TCRB CDR3s was recorded in all four CD4+ subsets from Type 1 diabetes patients.

Sequenced sample: naive CD4+ T cells from blood. These receptors all stem from a man between 18 and 35 years old with type 1 diabetes.

This chain uses TRBV9 with TRBJ2-5; 7 bases map to TRBD1. The junction had 8 bases not matched to a gene; V was cut back by 4 bases and J by 5 bases. The germline gives CDR1 SGDLS, CDR2 YYNGEE. This CDR3 is built from 14 residues. The CDR3 reads CASSLQGFEETQYF. As DNA, the CDR3 is TGTGCCAGCAGCCTACAGGGGTTTGAGGAGACCCAGTACTTC.

The rearrangement joins TRBV7-9 to TRBJ2-3, with TRBD2 matching 9 bases. V lost 5 bases, J lost 0 bases, and 3 bases stayed unmatched. The V gene's germline CDR1 is SEHNR and CDR2 FQNEAQ (reference sequence). This CDR3 region has 15 residues. Here the CDR3 reads CASSLSGGSTDTQYF. For the CDR3, the DNA is TGTGCCAGCAGCCTTAGCGGGGGAAGCACAGATACGCAGTATTTT.

The V call is TRBV28, the J call TRBJ1-4; unclear D gene. This CDR3 is 12 amino acids long. Trimming stripped 3 bases from V and 8 bases from J, with 7 bases between. Per the germline V gene, CDR1 is MDHEN and CDR2 is SYDVKM. CDR3 sequence reads: CASSFMREKLFF. The CDR3 DNA reads as TGTGCCAGCAGTTTCATGCGGGAAAAACTGTTTTTT.

This clone was detected only a few times. The V and J genes are TRBV2 and TRBJ2-1; D remains unclear. The CDR3 is 11 amino acids. Trimming stripped 6 bases from V and 10 bases from J, with 10 bases between. From germline, CDR1 is SNHLY and CDR2 FYNNEI. The CDR3 DNA follows: TGTGCCAGCAGGCTGGCGAGAGAGCAGTTCTTC. Its protein is CASRLAREQFF.

The V gene is TRBV6-5, the J gene TRBJ2-2; 10 bases match TRBD1. Germline values: CDR1 MNHEY, CDR2 SVGAGI. The CDR3 loop spans 15 amino acids. With V trimmed by 4 bases and J by 7 bases, 6 bases remained unmatched. This chain's CDR3 is CASSFRDRGDGELFF. The CDR3 bases are TGTGCCAGCAGTTTCCGGGACAGGGGAGACGGGGAGCTGTTTTTT.

This clone was counted a few times. This chain links TRBV11-2 with TRBJ2-1; D gene unclear. The CDR3 is made up of 12 amino acids. Germline V lookup: CDR1 SGHAT, CDR2 FQNNGV. Trimming removed 4 bases from V and 6 bases from J, with 7 bases in between. This CDR3 reads CASSSGVNEQFF. CDR3 DNA: TGTGCCAGCAGCTCTGGCGTCAATGAGCAGTTCTTC.

The chain is built from TRBV6-6 and TRBJ1-5; D possibly corresponds to TRBD1 (6 bases). The V end lost 2 bases, the J end lost 4 bases, and 12 bases lay between the germline ends. The CDR3 consists of 15 residues. Per the germline V gene, CDR1 is MNHNY and CDR2 is SVGAGI (reference sequence). CDR3 nucleotides: TGTGCCAGCAGTTACCGGGGACAATTAAATCAGCCCCAGCATTTT. Translated, it gives CASSYRGQLNQPQHF.

This chain uses TRBV14 with TRBJ2-1; the match to TRBD2 covers 10 bases. Germline V lookup: CDR1 SGHDN, CDR2 FVKESK. Unmatched junction bases numbered 11, after V lost 0 bases and J lost 12 bases. CDR3 size: 16 residues. The CDR3 DNA reads as TGTGCCAGCAGCCAAGACAGGGCTAGCGGGAGAATGCGGCAGTTCTTC. It translates to CASSQDRASGRMRQFF.

The CDR3 region has the DNA TGCGCCAGCAGCTTGGTTGGACAGGGGGACCCCCTTCCCGGGGAGCTGTTTTTT. Translation gives CASSLVGQGDPLPGELFF. V gene TRBV5-1 combines with J gene TRBJ2-2; 10 nucleotides agree with TRBD1. Per germline, CDR1 SGHRS and CDR2 YFSETQ. CDR3 size: 18 residues. V lost 0 bases, J lost 6 bases, and 11 bases stayed unmatched.

The table lists this clone with a few counts. The gene calls are TRBV25-1 and TRBJ1-2; 8 nucleotides align to TRBD1. V gave up 6 bases and J gave up 1 base; unmatched junction bases: 7. CDR1 and CDR2 (germline): MGHDK, SYGVNS. This CDR3 contains 15 residues. CDR3: CASRGQGSGNYGYTF. The CDR3 nucleotides are TGTGCCAGCAGAGGACAGGGTAGCGGTAACTATGGCTACACCTTC.

This clone was counted only a few times. The V call is TRBV14, the J call TRBJ1-3; 7 bases are shared with TRBD1. The germline V gene encodes CDR1 SGHDN and CDR2 FVKESK. This CDR3 spans 17 amino acids. V was pared by 0 bases and J by 0 bases, with 5 bases of the junction left unmatched. The CDR3 DNA is TGTGCCAGCAGCCAAGACCCACAGGGGTCCTCTGGAAACACCATATATTTT. Translating it yields CASSQDPQGSSGNTIYF.

This clone has more than one count but fewer than ten. The chain uses TRBV5-1 and TRBJ1-2, with 8 bases that match TRBD1. Trimming removed 6 bases from V and 3 bases from J; junction bases left unmatched: 7. Germline V gives CDR1 SGHRS, CDR2 YFSETQ. The CDR3 covers 14 residues. DNA for the CDR3: TGCGCCAGCAACCCGACAGGGGTGGACTATGGCTACACCTTC. It translates to CASNPTGVDYGYTF.

This chain uses TRBV6-6 with TRBJ1-2, with 12 bases that match TRBD1. CDR3 length: 15 amino acids. The V gene's germline CDR1 is MNHNY and CDR2 SVGAGI (reference sequence). Trimming at V came to 6 bases and at J to 4 bases, leaving 6 bases not matched to a gene. CDR3 residues: CASRPGQGAVYGYTF. The CDR3 bases are TGTGCCAGCAGACCGGGACAGGGGGCGGTCTATGGCTACACCTTC.

There are a few counts of this clone. The J gene is TRBJ1-1, the V gene TRBV29-1, with D possibly being TRBD1 (5 bases). V lost 7 bases and J 9 bases, leaving 12 bases between the germline ends. The CDR3 sequence is 10 residues long. CDR1 is SQVTM, CDR2 ANQGSEA, per germline. CDR3 sequence reads: CSDGTAQAFF. The CDR3 DNA reads as TGCAGCGATGGGACCGCTCAAGCTTTCTTT. Full variable domain (outside the CDR3, taken from reference TRBV29-1 and TRBJ1-1): SAVISQKPSRDICQRGTSLTIQCQVDSQVTMMFWYRQQPGQSLTLIATANQGSEATYESGFVIDKFPISRPNLTFSTLTVSNMSPEDSSIYLCSDGTAQAFFGQGTRLTVV.